What follows are 24 T cell receptor beta chains derived from one specimen sequenced in a study of regulatory T cells in long-lasting Graves disease. Time point here: newly diagnosed GD, antithyroid drugs for less than 3 months. Extracted PBMC RNA gave rise to the TCR library. The TCR beta library used iRepertoire HTBI primers with Arm-PCR amplification of CDR3. TCRdb called the multiplex PCR reads again in MiXCR, with one record for every CDR3 protein. Here the sample spans about 210,000 distinct CDR3 sequences, roughly 20% being singletons. The same data also contributed to another study, on T cells in Graves' hyperthyroidism and ophthalmopathy.

Sequenced here: peripheral blood mononuclear cells (PBMCs), sampled at new diagnosis, from a patient treated with antithyroid drugs. The source is a woman between 25 and 40 years old with Graves disease.

This clonotype was recorded many times. The CDR3 nucleotides read TGTGCCAGCAGTCCCGTGACAGAAAATCAGCCCCAGCATTTT. It yields the protein CASSPVTENQPQHF. The chain carries TRBV27 and TRBJ1-5, with D tentatively TRBD1 (5 bases). The CDR3 spans 14 residues. Per the germline V gene, CDR1 is MNHEY and CDR2 is SMNVEV (reference sequence). The V gene lost 5 bases and the J gene lost 4 bases, with 12 bases spanning the gap.

In its sample, this clonotype was seen many times. The chain is built from TRBV20-1 and TRBJ1-3, with 7 bases lining up with TRBD1. Germline-derived CDR1 and CDR2 are DFQATT and SNEGSKA (reference sequence). The CDR3 spans 13 residues. Losses at the gene ends were 5 bases for V and 9 bases for J; bases not matched to a gene: 10. The CDR3 DNA sequence: TGCAGTGCTTGGGACAGCCAGTTGGGCACCATATATTTT. It translates to CSAWDSQLGTIYF.

The chain couples TRBV10-3 to TRBJ1-5; tentative D call: TRBD1 (6 bases). This CDR3 has 14 residues. Germline CDR1 is ENHRY and CDR2 is SYGVKD. V was trimmed by 8 bases and J by 1 base, leaving 12 bases between them. DNA of the CDR3: TGTGCCATCGGCCCCGGACAGAGCAATCAGCCCCAGCATTTT. Residues: CAIGPGQSNQPQHF.

This clonotype has ten or more counts. The chain is built from TRBV4-2 and TRBJ2-5; TRBD2 agrees at 10 bases. The V segment lost 0 bases and the J segment 2 bases; nucleotides outside the gene matches: 6. The CDR3 consists of 17 residues. CDR1 and CDR2 from the germline V gene are LGHNA and YNFKEQ. The CDR3 loop reads CASSQDLRTSGQETQYF. The CDR3 DNA sequence: TGTGCCAGCAGCCAAGATCTGAGGACTAGCGGACAAGAGACCCAGTACTTC.

This clonotype was counted between two and nine times. The V and J genes are TRBV3-1 and TRBJ1-3; D is perhaps TRBD1 (6 bases). CDR1 and CDR2 (germline): LGHDT, YNNKEL (reference sequence). The CDR3 loop spans 14 amino acids. The V end was cut by 3 bases, the J end by 4 bases, with 10 bases between. DNA of the CDR3: TGTGCCAGCAGCCAGCAGGGGAAAGGAAACACCATATATTTT. Residues: CASSQQGKGNTIYF. The full variable domain, completed using reference TRBV3-1 and TRBJ1-3, is DTAVSQTPKYLVTQMGNDKSIKCEQNLGHDTMYWYKQDSKKFLKIMFSYNNKELIINETVPNRFSPKSPDKAHLNLHINSLELGDSAVYFCASSQQGKGNTIYFGEGSWLTVV.

This clonotype was counted at least ten times. The chain has TRBV27 and TRBJ1-5; D is possibly TRBD1 (6 bases). Trimming pared 2 bases from V and 7 bases from J, leaving 9 bases between. CDR3 length equals 13 residues. Germline CDR1 MNHEY, CDR2 SMNVEV (reference sequence). The CDR3 sequence: CASSLKGGQPQHF. For the CDR3, the DNA is TGTGCCAGCAGTTTAAAGGGGGGGCAGCCCCAGCATTTT.

This clonotype was counted ten times or more. The CDR3 DNA is TGTGCCAGCAGCTTAGAGGTAGCGGGGGTAAACAATGAGCAGTTCTTC. Translated: CASSLEVAGVNNEQFF. The chain employs TRBV11-2 and TRBJ2-1; TRBD2 agrees at 9 bases. V was clipped by 0 bases and J by 5 bases; unmatched bases: 5. CDR1 is SGHAT, CDR2 FQNNGV, per germline. There are 16 residues in the CDR3.

The chain employs TRBV14 and TRBJ2-5, with a weak D call TRBD2 (5 bases). The CDR3 has 16 residues. Trimming took 4 bases from V and 3 from J, leaving 18 bases between them. CDR1 is SGHDN, CDR2 FVKESK, per germline. In nucleotides, the CDR3 is TGTGCCAGCAGCCCGCGGAAGGTAGCGACAAAAGAGACCCAGTACTTC. This translates into CASSPRKVATKETQYF. Combining the CDR3 with reference TRBV14 and TRBJ2-5 gives the whole variable domain EAGVTQFPSHSVIEKGQTVTLRCDPISGHDNLYWYRRVMGKEIKFLLHFVKESKQDESGMPNNRFLAERTGGTYSTLKVQPAELEDSGVYFCASSPRKVATKETQYFGPGTRLLVL.

This chain links TRBV20-1 with TRBJ1-5; TRBD1 might be the D (5 bases). With 0 bases removed from V and 2 bases from J, the gap between germline ends came to 11 bases. Germline CDR1 and CDR2: DFQATT and SNEGSKA (reference sequence). This CDR3 is built from 15 residues. The CDR3 spells CSARDGGAGNQPQHF. Here the CDR3 DNA reads TGCAGTGCTAGAGATGGCGGGGCCGGCAATCAGCCCCAGCATTTT.

This clonotype was picked up many times. This CDR3 is CASSLGRTQSFSSTDTQYF. In DNA form, the CDR3 reads TGTGCCAGCAGTCTAGGACGGACCCAATCCTTTTCTAGCACAGATACGCAGTATTTT. The gene calls are TRBV27 and TRBJ2-3; D call uncertain. Trimming cost V 5 bases and J 0 bases, with 24 bases left between them. This CDR3 has 19 amino acids. Germline assignment: CDR1 MNHEY and CDR2 SMNVEV (reference sequence).

This clonotype showed up many times. This rearrangement joins TRBV18 to TRBJ2-1, with D possibly matching TRBD1 (6 bases). Trimming pared 2 bases from V and 0 bases from J, leaving 14 bases between. Germline values: CDR1 KGHSH, CDR2 LQKENI. The CDR3 loop spans 17 amino acids. Here the CDR3 DNA reads TGTGCCAGCTCACCAGCCCCCAGGGGTAGCTCCTACAATGAGCAGTTCTTC. The encoded protein is CASSPAPRGSSYNEQFF.

The sample holds many counts of this clonotype. The chain has TRBV30 and TRBJ1-1; D unclear. Germline CDR1 is GTSNPN and CDR2 is SVGIG (reference sequence). The CDR3 is 13 amino acids. V shed 0 bases and J shed 6 bases, with 11 bases lying between them. The CDR3 here is CAWSVGQKSEAFF. The DNA for the CDR3 is TGTGCCTGGAGTGTAGGGCAGAAATCTGAAGCTTTCTTT.

This clonotype appeared many times. The rearrangement joins TRBV19 to TRBJ1-2; no reliable D call. There are 13 residues in the CDR3. With 3 bases removed from V and 4 bases from J, the gap between germline ends came to 9 bases. Germline CDR1 reads LNHDA; CDR2 reads SQIVND (reference sequence). The CDR3 DNA reads as TGTGCCAGTAGTATCGTGGAGAGCTATGGCTACACCTTC. As protein: CASSIVESYGYTF.

This clonotype was counted at least ten times. This chain uses TRBV27 with TRBJ1-1, with 9 bases aligning to TRBD1. The CDR3 length is 13 residues. The V gene end was trimmed by 8 bases and the J gene end by 5 bases; junction bases not matched to a gene: 6. CDR1 is MNHEY, CDR2 SMNVEV, per germline (reference sequence). For the CDR3, the DNA is TGTGCCAGCTACAGGGGGCGCGGGACTGAAGCTTTCTTT. Translated, it gives CASYRGRGTEAFF.

This clonotype appeared many times. This chain connects TRBV11-2 to TRBJ2-1, with 10 bases aligning to TRBD2. This CDR3 spans 16 amino acids. The junction had 6 bases not matched to a gene; V was cut back by 3 bases and J by 4 bases. Germline-derived CDR1 and CDR2 are SGHAT and FQNNGV. In DNA, the CDR3 is TGTGCCAGCAGCTTCCTAGCGGGGGACTTATACAATGAGCAGTTCTTC. Amino acids: CASSFLAGDLYNEQFF.

This clonotype was seen at least ten times. The chain recombines TRBV6-2 or TRBV6-3 with TRBJ2-1; 14 bases match TRBD2. The V gene end was trimmed by 5 bases and the J gene end by 7 bases; junction bases not matched to a gene: 4. CDR3 length: 15 residues. CDR1 is MNHEY and CDR2 is SVGEGT in the germline V gene. The CDR3 nucleotides are TGTGCCAGCAGTACGGGACTAGCGGGAGTAAATGAGCAGTTCTTC. This encodes CASSTGLAGVNEQFF.

This clonotype was observed at least ten times. V is TRBV6-2 or TRBV6-3 and J is TRBJ2-3; no reliable D call. The germline V gene encodes CDR1 MNHEY and CDR2 SVGEGT. Between the trimmed V and J ends, which lost 2 bases and 5 bases, there was a span of 8 bases. The CDR3 contains 13 residues. The DNA of the CDR3 is TGTGCCAGCAGTTACCTTATGGGAGATACGCAGTATTTT. This gives the protein CASSYLMGDTQYF.

This clonotype has only a few counts. The rearrangement joins TRBV28 to TRBJ2-2; TRBD1 is a possible D gene (6 bases). Trimming pared 6 bases from V and 1 base from J, leaving 12 bases between. Germline CDR1 and CDR2: MDHEN and SYDVKM. The CDR3 covers 15 residues. This CDR3 reads CASRLDRKNTGELFF. The DNA for the CDR3 is TGTGCCAGCAGATTGGACAGAAAGAACACCGGGGAGCTGTTTTTT.

This clonotype showed up many times. The chain carries TRBV5-8 and TRBJ2-1; D uncertain. CDR1 and CDR2 (germline): SGHTS, YDEGEE. V lost 0 bases, J lost 2 bases, and 3 bases lay in between. This CDR3 has 13 amino acids. The CDR3: CASSLGAYNEQFF. The CDR3 nucleotides are TGTGCCAGCAGCTTGGGGGCCTACAATGAGCAGTTCTTC.

This clonotype was found many times. The genes are TRBV7-9 and TRBJ2-3; no clear D gene. Trimming pared 1 base from V and 4 bases from J, leaving 9 bases between. CDR1 and CDR2 (germline): SEHNR, FQNEAQ (reference sequence). The CDR3 has 14 amino acids. The CDR3 region has the DNA TGTGCCAGCAGCTTAGAATCTGCGGCAGATACGCAGTATTTT. It encodes CASSLESAADTQYF.

The chain employs TRBV6-5 and TRBJ1-3, with unresolved D. CDR1 is MNHEY and CDR2 is SVGAGI in the germline V gene. The CDR3 extends over 17 amino acids. V lost 3 bases and J 0 bases, leaving 15 bases between the germline ends. The CDR3 sequence is CASSYQAAEYSGNTIYF. The CDR3, as DNA: TGTGCCAGCAGTTATCAAGCAGCTGAATACTCTGGAAACACCATATATTTT.

This clonotype occurred a few times. The chain recombines TRBV9 with TRBJ1-2; D may be TRBD1 (5 bases). V shed 3 bases and J shed 0 bases, with 15 bases lying between them. Germline V lookup: CDR1 SGDLS, CDR2 YYNGEE. The CDR3 has 16 residues. CDR3 sequence: CASSAGRDGANYGYTF. The CDR3 DNA sequence: TGTGCCAGCAGCGCAGGAAGGGACGGAGCTAACTATGGCTACACCTTC.

This clonotype was recorded many times. The gene calls are TRBV30 and TRBJ1-2; 7 nucleotides match TRBD1. V shed 2 bases, J shed 6 bases, and the junction held 6 bases outside the gene matches. This CDR3 spans 13 amino acids. CDR1 is GTSNPN and CDR2 is SVGIG in the germline V gene (reference sequence). CDR3 sequence: CAWSKTGQDGYTF. CDR3 nucleotides: TGTGCCTGGAGTAAGACCGGACAGGATGGCTACACCTTC. The whole variable domain, filled in from reference TRBV30 and TRBJ1-2, reads SQTIHQWPATLVQPVGSPLSLECTVEGTSNPNLYWYRQAAGRGLQLLFYSVGIGQISSEVPQNLSASRPQDRQFILSSKKLLLSDSGFYLCAWSKTGQDGYTFGSGTRLTVV.

Note on this clonotype: A much larger clone differs from this one at a single base, so this may be a read error. This chain connects TRBV29-1 to TRBJ2-3; TRBD1 might be the D (5 bases). The J call could be wrong; TRBJ1-5 is a better fit for the DNA end. The CDR3 runs 12 residues. CDR1 is SQVTM, CDR2 ANQGSEA, per germline. CDR3 region: CSPWLVTDTQHF. As DNA, the CDR3 is TGCAGCCCCTGGCTGGTGACAGATACGCAGCATTTT.